The 20 T cell receptor beta chains listed next were all sequenced from one sample in a study of blood T cell repertoires in COVID-19. TCRdb's copy holds only in-frame clones and misses some; the assay was immunoSEQ multiplex PCR. The repertoire holds roughly 100,000 clones, 87% seen once, with approximately 20% in the top ten. The sample consisted of peripheral blood. The receptors were sampled from a human donor in a cohort sampled during active COVID-19.

This clone was observed a handful of times. CDR3 in amino acids: CASSQPGLAKNIQYF. The CDR3 DNA is TGTGCCAGCAGCCAACCGGGACTAGCCAAAAACATTCAGTACTTC. The V gene is TRBV5-4, the J gene TRBJ2-4; D might be TRBD2 (6 bases). This CDR3 spans 15 amino acids. Trimming stripped 4 bases from V and 0 bases from J, with 11 bases between. Germline values: CDR1 SGHNT, CDR2 YYREEE (reference sequence).

This clone was seen a few times. The gene calls are TRBV11-2 and TRBJ2-7, with D maybe TRBD2 (6 bases). The CDR3 covers 16 residues. The V and J ends lost 1 base and 5 bases respectively, with 18 bases between them. Looked up from germline, CDR1 is SGHAT and CDR2 is FQNNGV. CDR3 loop: CASSLVGAAGFHEQYF. The CDR3, as DNA: TGTGCCAGCAGCTTAGTGGGAGCAGCGGGTTTCCACGAGCAGTACTTC.

The V call is TRBV11-2, the J call TRBJ2-3; the match to TRBD2 covers 9 bases. The ends lost 4 bases at V and 6 bases at J; junction bases unmatched: 5. The CDR3 covers 14 residues. Germline V lookup: CDR1 SGHAT, CDR2 FQNNGV. This chain's CDR3 is CASSSLAGLDTQYF. The CDR3 nucleotides read TGTGCCAGCAGCTCCCTAGCGGGGCTCGATACGCAGTATTTT.

This clone was counted between two and nine times. This rearrangement joins TRBV4-1 to TRBJ2-7; TRBD1 might be the D (6 bases). Deletions cut 4 bases from V and 3 bases from J, with 16 bases between. This CDR3 contains 15 residues. Germline CDR1 reads MGHRA; CDR2 reads YSYEKL. The CDR3 coding sequence is TGCGCCAGCAGCCCTTATGGGGACATGATCTACGAGCAGTACTTC. Protein product: CASSPYGDMIYEQYF.

This chain uses TRBV4-1 with TRBJ2-5, with 7 bases aligning to TRBD1. The CDR3 spans 16 residues. V lost 1 base, J lost 5 bases, and 10 bases stayed unmatched. CDR1 MGHRA and CDR2 YSYEKL come from the germline V gene. The CDR3 loop is CASSQVIGRGRETQYF. The CDR3 DNA reads as TGCGCCAGCAGCCAAGTGATCGGTAGGGGGCGGGAGACCCAGTACTTC.

The chain recombines TRBV21-1 with TRBJ2-7; TRBD2 is taken as the D call from the table, unchecked against the DNA. TRBV21-1 is marked as a pseudogene. The CDR3 length is 24 residues. CDR3 region: CASSTLLLAVSGEKGSPYSYEQYF. DNA of the CDR3: TGTGCCAGCAGCACGCTATTACTAGCTGTCAGTGGGGAGAAGGGGAGTCCTTACTCCTACGAGCAGTACTTC.

The chain carries TRBV5-1 and TRBJ2-2, with 7 bases fitting TRBD2. There are 16 residues in the CDR3. J gave up 3 bases and V 3 bases, and 8 bases lay outside the gene matches. From germline, CDR1 is SGHRS and CDR2 YFSETQ. Written as DNA, the CDR3 is TGCGCCAGCAGCTATTCCGGCGGGGGACACACCGGGGAGCTGTTTTTT. This codes for CASSYSGGGHTGELFF.

The chain employs TRBV28 and TRBJ2-7, with TRBD2 matching 15 bases. The length of the CDR3 is 13 residues. The V gene's germline CDR1 is MDHEN and CDR2 SYDVKM. V dropped 11 bases and J dropped 7; count of bases not matched to a gene: 6. Here the CDR3 reads CASRGTSGREQYF. The CDR3 DNA reads as TGTGCCTCCAGGGGGACTAGCGGGAGGGAGCAGTACTTC.

J is TRBJ2-1 and V is TRBV12-3 or TRBV12-4; TRBD2 is a possible D gene (5 bases). V gave up 6 bases and J gave up 10 bases, with 13 bases separating them. The CDR3 is 12 residues long. The CDR3 sequence: CASSLEVLEQFF. The CDR3 coding sequence is TGTGCCAGCAGCCTGGAGGTTTTGGAGCAGTTCTTC.

This chain joins TRBV20-1 and TRBJ2-7; possibly TRBD2 for D (5 bases). Deletions cut 3 bases from V and 0 bases from J, with 9 bases between. Germline CDR1 reads DFQATT; CDR2 reads SNEGSKA (reference sequence). This CDR3 has 13 residues. In DNA, the CDR3 is TGCAGTGCTAGTACCCGGGGCTCCTACGAGCAGTACTTC. Translating it yields CSASTRGSYEQYF.

Within the sample, this clone is medium-sized. The V call is TRBV28, the J call TRBJ1-1; weak D call: TRBD1 (5 bases). Germline loops: CDR1 MDHEN, CDR2 SYDVKM. The length of the CDR3 is 16 residues. Trimming stripped 6 bases from V and 6 bases from J, with 23 bases between. Here the CDR3 reads CASSLIPSARAAEAFF. CDR3 bases: TGTGCCAGCAGCTTAATCCCCTCCGCCAGGGCAGCTGAAGCTTTCTTT.

The V gene is TRBV7-3, the J gene TRBJ2-7; D gene unclear. From germline, CDR1 is SGHTA and CDR2 FQGTGA. This CDR3 comprises 15 residues. Trimming pared 1 base from V and 2 bases from J, leaving 12 bases between. CDR3: CASSLSAQSPYEQYF. The DNA of the CDR3 is TGTGCCAGCAGCTTAAGTGCACAATCACCCTACGAGCAGTACTTC.

The rearrangement links TRBV9 to TRBJ2-7, with no clear D. The CDR3 sequence is 14 residues long. Germline CDR1 and CDR2: SGDLS and YYNGEE. V lost 0 bases and J lost 0, with 7 bases in between. The DNA of the CDR3 is TGTGCCAGCAGCGTAGCCAGGTCCTCCTACGAGCAGTACTTC. It is translated as CASSVARSSYEQYF.

In its sample, this clone was seen once. This chain links TRBV5-4 with TRBJ1-2; 8 bases align to TRBD1. Germline CDR1 reads SGHNT; CDR2 reads YYREEE (reference sequence). There are 15 residues in the CDR3. V dropped 5 bases and J dropped 4; count of bases not matched to a gene: 10. The CDR3 region has the DNA TGTGCCAGCAGTTATGGACAGGGATCAGGCTATGGCTACACCTTC. Its protein is CASSYGQGSGYGYTF.

V gene TRBV4-1 combines with J gene TRBJ2-3, with D possibly being TRBD2 (5 bases). The CDR3 contains 16 residues. CDR1 MGHRA and CDR2 YSYEKL come from the germline V gene. The germline V and J ends were trimmed by 3 bases and 1 base, with 14 bases remaining between them. The CDR3 DNA reads TGCGCCAGCAGCCAGGACTTATTCTCGGGCACAGATACGCAGTATTTT. This sequence encodes CASSQDLFSGTDTQYF.

The chain couples TRBV9 to TRBJ2-2; D is possibly TRBD2 (5 bases). CDR1 is SGDLS and CDR2 is YYNGEE in the germline V gene. Between the trimmed V and J ends, which lost 0 bases and 5 bases, there was a span of 5 bases. The CDR3 runs to 13 residues. The CDR3 nucleotides read TGTGCCAGCAGCGTAGTAGCGACCGGGGAGCTGTTTTTT. Amino acids: CASSVVATGELFF.

The CDR3 reads CSGEASGAGRNEQFF. As DNA, the CDR3 is TGCAGCGGAGAAGCGTCGGGGGCCGGGAGGAATGAGCAGTTCTTC. The J gene is TRBJ2-1, the V gene TRBV29-1, with D maybe TRBD2 (7 bases). CDR3 size: 15 residues. The V and J ends lost 7 bases and 7 bases respectively, with 23 bases between them. Germline values: CDR1 SQVTM, CDR2 ANQGSEA.

This clone occurred once. This rearrangement joins TRBV28 to TRBJ2-1; D is ambiguous. Germline V gives CDR1 MDHEN, CDR2 SYDVKM. The CDR3 is 13 residues long. Trimming shortened V by 5 bases and J by 7 bases, and 12 bases separated the two germline ends. The DNA for the CDR3 is TGTGCCAGCAGTACCCCTTCCCGGAATGAGCAGTTCTTC. The encoded protein is CASSTPSRNEQFF.

The V call is TRBV28, the J call TRBJ2-1; TRBD1 might be the D (6 bases). The CDR3 has 14 residues. Germline loops: CDR1 MDHEN, CDR2 SYDVKM. The V end lost 5 bases, the J end lost 4 bases, and 12 bases lay between the germline ends. In DNA form, the CDR3 reads TGTGCCAGCAGTCCTCGACAGGCTTACAATGAGCAGTTCTTC. Protein: CASSPRQAYNEQFF.

V and J are TRBV7-6 and TRBJ2-2; 9 nucleotides match TRBD2. CDR1 SGHVS and CDR2 FNYEAQ come from the germline V gene. The CDR3 runs to 14 residues. The ends lost 5 bases at V and 6 bases at J; junction bases unmatched: 4. The DNA of the CDR3 is TGTGCCAGCAGCCCGTGGACTAGCGCCGGGGAGCTGTTTTTT. Its protein product is CASSPWTSAGELFF.